This TCR beta chain was captured in a study of blood T cell repertoires in COVID-19. Study at large: Acute and convalescent COVID-19 specimens originated in the United States, Italy and Spain. Nucleic acid was either cDNA or gDNA, and it came from T cells, B-cell-depleted T cells, or PBMCs.

As processed by the authors: Researchers report that nucleated cell counts were estimated from reference gene primer amplification. Sequenced by immunoSEQ multiplex PCR; TCRdb stores in-frame clones only, minus some. For V, J and clone size, that table is used; D and trimming come from the DNA. The repertoire has fewer than 200,000 clones, about 85% of them found once; the top ten carry about 1.2%. V shed 6 bases, J shed 7 bases, and the junction held 5 bases outside the gene matches. The CDR3 is 13 amino acids. In germline, CDR1 is MNHEY, CDR2 SMNVEV (reference sequence). Sequenced material: peripheral blood. V gene TRBV27 combines with J gene TRBJ1-2, with TRBD1 matching over 10 bases. The origin of this receptor is a man in his sixties who had recovered from COVID-19. In DNA form, the CDR3 reads TGTGCCAGCAGCGCGGACAGGGGGACTGGCTACACCTTC. Protein sequence: CASSADRGTGYTF.